Shown below are 7 T cell receptor beta chains from a single sample sequenced in a study of cytomegalovirus exposure and HLA in healthy donors. It was with 60 Vbeta and 13 Jbeta primers that the PCR ran. Sequencing used immunoSEQ multiplex PCR; TCRdb keeps in-frame clones, though not all of them. Its table records 30,000 to 40,000 clones. The sample was PBMCs. Source of these receptors: a man aged 40-49 years in good health and CMV-seropositive.

This chain links TRBV5-1 with TRBJ2-3; TRBD2 agrees at 7 bases. The ends lost 4 bases at V and 1 base at J; junction bases unmatched: 9. The CDR3 spans 16 residues. Germline values: CDR1 SGHRS, CDR2 YFSETQ. As DNA, the CDR3 is TGCGCCAGCAGCGTCGGGACCGCGGGGGGCACAGATACGCAGTATTTT. This codes for CASSVGTAGGTDTQYF.

J is TRBJ1-1 and V is TRBV11-2; unclear D gene. Trimming removed 5 bases from V and 1 base from J, with 11 bases in between. The length of the CDR3 is 14 residues. CDR1 is SGHAT and CDR2 is FQNNGV in the germline V gene. CDR3: CASSLGGRNTEAFF. DNA of the CDR3: TGTGCCAGCAGCCTCGGCGGGCGGAACACTGAAGCTTTCTTT. Based on the CDR3 plus reference TRBV11-2 and TRBJ1-1, the full variable domain is EAGVAQSPRYKIIEKRQSVAFWCNPISGHATLYWYQQILGQGPKLLIQFQNNGVVDDSQLPKDRFSAERLKGVDSTLKIQPAKLEDSAVYLCASSLGGRNTEAFFGQGTRLTVV.

This chain connects TRBV4-3 to TRBJ2-1; TRBD1 might be the D (6 bases). V lost 1 base to trimming and J lost 6 bases, with 13 bases between them. Germline CDR1 reads LGHNA; CDR2 reads YSLEER. The CDR3 runs 15 residues. CDR3 DNA sequence: TGCGCCAGCAGCCAAGGTGGGACACGGACCAATGAGCAGTTCTTC. It specifies CASSQGGTRTNEQFF.

This chain links TRBV10-1 with TRBJ2-1, with D possibly matching TRBD1 (6 bases). The CDR3 is made up of 15 amino acids. With 6 bases removed from V and 6 bases from J, the gap between germline ends came to 18 bases. Per germline, CDR1 WNHNN and CDR2 SYGVQD (reference sequence). CDR3 nucleotide sequence: TGCGCCAGCAGGGGCCCAGGGGATAAAGGCAATGAGCAGTTCTTC. Translated, it gives CASRGPGDKGNEQFF.

The chain has TRBV28 and TRBJ1-4; D is unresolved. Between the trimmed V and J ends, which lost 3 bases and 0 bases, there was a span of 8 bases. Germline V gene data show CDR1 as MDHEN and CDR2 as SYDVKM. This CDR3 spans 15 amino acids. The DNA for the CDR3 is TGTGCCAGCAGTTTTGGAGGTTCAACTAATGAAAAACTGTTTTTT. As protein: CASSFGGSTNEKLFF.

The J gene is TRBJ2-2, the V gene TRBV5-5; tentatively, D is TRBD2 (6 bases). The germline CDR1 and CDR2 sequences are SGHKS and YYEKEE (reference sequence). The CDR3 is made up of 17 amino acids. Trimming left V 4 bases short and J 6 bases short, with 22 bases between. The CDR3 DNA follows: TGTGCCAGCAGCCCGGGGGTTTGTGGGAATGGTTCCGGGGAGCTGTTTTTT. Its protein product is CASSPGVCGNGSGELFF.

This chain connects TRBV19 to TRBJ1-5, with unresolved D. Germline V lookup: CDR1 LNHDA, CDR2 SQIVND (reference sequence). The CDR3 spans 13 residues. With 4 bases removed from V and 6 bases from J, the gap between germline ends came to 10 bases. The chain's CDR3 is CASSREGTQPQHF. DNA of the CDR3: TGTGCCAGTAGTAGGGAGGGAACTCAGCCCCAGCATTTT.